What follows are 32 T cell receptor beta chains derived from one specimen sequenced in a study of control samples from healthy donors and cancer patients. Clones were read by immunoSEQ multiplex PCR, and TCRdb kept only the in-frame ones, dropping some. Of about 44,000 clones listed, approximately 87% are singletons. Sequencing used PBMCs. The receptors stem from a woman aged 55-69 years with lung cancer.

Only one count was recorded for this clone. This rearrangement joins TRBV27 to TRBJ2-7; D is unresolved. V lost 3 bases to trimming and J lost 2 bases, with 11 bases between them. Germline V gene sequence: CDR1 MNHEY, CDR2 SMNVEV (reference sequence). This CDR3 has 14 residues. In nucleotides, the CDR3 is TGTGCCAGCAGTTTCTCGGACCTAACCTACGAGCAGTACTTC. Residues: CASSFSDLTYEQYF.

J is TRBJ2-7 and V is TRBV11-3, with a tentative D call TRBD1 (8 bases). Germline V gene lookup returns CDR1 SGHNT and CDR2 YENEEA. Trimming took off 5 bases at V and 5 bases at J, with 22 bases between the two ends. The CDR3 extends over 16 amino acids. The DNA of the CDR3 is TGTGCCAGCAGCCTGTCTGGACAGGGAGGGGTGGACGAGCAGTACTTC. Its translation: CASSLSGQGGVDEQYF.

The V call is TRBV11-2, the J call TRBJ1-4; weak D call: TRBD1 (5 bases). The CDR3 spans 16 residues. Germline V lookup: CDR1 SGHAT, CDR2 FQNNGV. V was cut by 6 bases and J by 2 bases, with 16 bases left in between. The CDR3 DNA sequence: TGTGCCAGCAGAAAGCTTAGGGGCAGGACTAATGAAAAACTGTTTTTT. It codes for CASRKLRGRTNEKLFF. Drawing the rest from reference TRBV11-2 and TRBJ1-4, the complete variable domain is EAGVAQSPRYKIIEKRQSVAFWCNPISGHATLYWYQQILGQGPKLLIQFQNNGVVDDSQLPKDRFSAERLKGVDSTLKIQPAKLEDSAVYLCASRKLRGRTNEKLFFGSGTQLSVL.

The V gene is TRBV29-1, the J gene TRBJ2-3; possibly TRBD1 for D (6 bases). The CDR3 runs to 15 residues. From germline, CDR1 is SQVTM and CDR2 ANQGSEA. V was trimmed by 5 bases and J by 3 bases, leaving 18 bases between them. CDR3 loop: CSVSLQGISTDTQYF. The DNA of the CDR3 is TGCAGCGTTTCCCTACAGGGAATTTCTACAGATACGCAGTATTTT.

The V call is TRBV12-3 or TRBV12-4, the J call TRBJ1-1, with a weak D call TRBD1 (5 bases). The CDR3 length is 13 residues. V was pared by 3 bases and J by 1 base, with 6 bases between. The CDR3, as DNA: TGTGCCAGCAGTTTGGGGCAGAACACTGAAGCTTTCTTT. Translation gives CASSLGQNTEAFF.

The V and J genes are TRBV4-1 and TRBJ1-5; D may be TRBD1 (5 bases). The CDR3 runs 13 residues. Germline V gene data show CDR1 as MGHRA and CDR2 as YSYEKL. The V end was cut by 0 bases, the J end by 10 bases, with 10 bases between. CDR3 DNA sequence: TGCGCCAGCAGCCAAGAGGGCGGGGCCCCCCAGCATTTT. Translating gives CASSQEGGAPQHF.

The chain combines TRBV5-1 with TRBJ2-7, with D uncertain. Trimming pared 4 bases from V and 0 bases from J, leaving 8 bases between. Germline CDR1 is SGHRS and CDR2 is YFSETQ. This CDR3 spans 13 amino acids. The CDR3 reads CASSVDVSYEQYF. CDR3 DNA: TGCGCCAGCAGCGTGGACGTCTCCTACGAGCAGTACTTC.

The chain uses TRBV29-1 and TRBJ2-5, with D possibly TRBD2 on 6 matching bases. Germline CDR1 reads SQVTM; CDR2 reads ANQGSEA. The V and J ends lost 3 bases and 5 bases respectively, with 16 bases between them. This CDR3 is 14 amino acids long. Here the CDR3 DNA reads TGCAGCGTTGAGGAGGGACTGAGGAAGGAGACCCAGTACTTC. The encoded protein is CSVEEGLRKETQYF.

The chain joins TRBV9 to TRBJ1-1; D remains unclear. V dropped 4 bases and J dropped 1 base, with 11 bases sitting between them. Germline V gene sequence: CDR1 SGDLS, CDR2 YYNGEE. The length of the CDR3 is 14 residues. The CDR3 loop is CASSQVVQNTEAFF. The CDR3 nucleotides read TGTGCCAGCAGCCAAGTCGTTCAGAACACTGAAGCTTTCTTT.

This chain connects TRBV6-5 to TRBJ1-1; a possible D gene is TRBD1 (5 bases). Germline values: CDR1 MNHEY, CDR2 SVGAGI. This CDR3 has 14 amino acids. Trimming cost V 0 bases and J 3 bases, with 8 bases left between them. The CDR3 region is CASSYSGEDTEAFF. Here the CDR3 DNA reads TGTGCCAGCAGTTACTCGGGGGAGGACACTGAAGCTTTCTTT.

This chain connects TRBV5-1 to TRBJ2-1; TRBD2 aligns across 14 bases. Germline V gene lookup returns CDR1 SGHRS and CDR2 YFSETQ. The CDR3 has 16 amino acids. Losses at the gene ends were 4 bases for V and 8 bases for J; bases not matched to a gene: 8. The CDR3 region is CASSAGLAGVSYEQFF. Written as DNA, the CDR3 is TGCGCCAGCAGCGCGGGACTAGCGGGAGTCTCTTATGAGCAGTTCTTC.

V and J are TRBV24-1 and TRBJ1-1; D possibly corresponds to TRBD1 (6 bases). This CDR3 region has 14 residues. Germline values: CDR1 KGHDR, CDR2 SFDVKD. Trimming took off 8 bases at V and 4 bases at J, with 16 bases between the two ends. The CDR3 here is CATTPGDGGTEAFF. The CDR3 DNA reads TGTGCCACCACCCCAGGGGACGGGGGCACTGAAGCTTTCTTT.

The CDR3 spells CASSLGGSDTQYF. CDR3 in DNA: TGTGCCAGCAGCTTAGGCGGGTCAGATACGCAGTATTTT. The chain is built from TRBV7-2 and TRBJ2-3; a weak D match, TRBD2 (5 bases). V was shortened by 1 base and J by 4 bases, with 6 bases between the two germline ends. CDR1 and CDR2 (germline): SGHTA, FQGNSA. CDR3 length: 13 residues. The variable domain in full, completed from reference TRBV7-2 and TRBJ2-3, reads GAGVSQSPSNKVTEKGKDVELRCDPISGHTALYWYRQSLGQGLEFLIYFQGNSAPDKSGLPSDRFSAERTGGSVSTLTIQRTQQEDSAVYLCASSLGGSDTQYFGPGTRLTVL.

CDR3 DNA sequence: TGTGCCAGCAGCTATTTAGGGGTTCCCGAGCAGTACTTC. This codes for CASSYLGVPEQYF. J is TRBJ2-7 and V is TRBV5-6; possibly TRBD1 for D (5 bases). Germline V lookup: CDR1 SGHDT, CDR2 YYEEEE. The V gene lost 3 bases and the J gene lost 6 bases, with 13 bases spanning the gap. The CDR3 is made up of 13 amino acids.

The gene calls are TRBV30 and TRBJ2-5, with TRBD2 identical over 7 bases. The CDR3 is 15 residues long. Germline CDR1 is GTSNPN and CDR2 is SVGIG (reference sequence). The J segment lost 4 bases and the V segment lost 4 bases, leaving 12 bases of the junction unmatched. The CDR3 DNA is TGTGCCTGGACCCCATCGACTAGCCGGTCAGAGACCCAGTACTTC. Translated: CAWTPSTSRSETQYF.

This chain connects TRBV5-6 to TRBJ2-1; D remains unclear. Germline V lookup: CDR1 SGHDT, CDR2 YYEEEE. The CDR3 consists of 12 residues. The germline V and J ends were trimmed by 0 bases and 2 bases, with 0 bases remaining between them. CDR3 protein: CASSLAYNEQFF. The CDR3 nucleotides are TGTGCCAGCAGCTTGGCCTACAATGAGCAGTTCTTC.

This clone showed up just once. The chain is built from TRBV11-2 and TRBJ1-1; tentatively, D is TRBD1 (5 bases). V was pared by 5 bases and J by 1 base, with 8 bases between. Looked up from germline, CDR1 is SGHAT and CDR2 is FQNNGV. CDR3 size: 13 residues. The CDR3 sequence: CASSRQGNTEAFF. Written as DNA, the CDR3 is TGTGCCAGCAGCCGTCAGGGGAACACTGAAGCTTTCTTT.

The chain is built from TRBV3-1 (or the pseudogene TRBV3-2) and TRBJ1-1, with TRBD1 identical over 7 bases. The CDR3 covers 14 residues. J lost 5 bases, V lost 0 bases, and 3 bases had no gene match. Germline CDR1 is LGHDT and CDR2 is YNNKEL (reference sequence). The CDR3 sequence: CASSQDGRGTEAFF. The CDR3 DNA follows: TGTGCCAGCAGCCAAGATGGCAGGGGGACTGAAGCTTTCTTT.

The chain employs TRBV5-1 and TRBJ2-1; 8 bases fit TRBD1. V was clipped by 3 bases and J by 3 bases; unmatched bases: 5. The CDR3 extends over 15 amino acids. Germline CDR1 and CDR2: SGHRS and YFSETQ. The CDR3 region is CASSSGQADYNEQFF. The CDR3 DNA reads TGCGCCAGCAGCTCGGGACAGGCCGACTACAATGAGCAGTTCTTC. Based on the CDR3 plus reference TRBV5-1 and TRBJ2-1, the full variable domain is KAGVTQTPRYLIKTRGQQVTLSCSPISGHRSVSWYQQTPGQGLQFLFEYFSETQRNKGNFPGRFSGRQFSNSRSEMNVSTLELGDSALYLCASSSGQADYNEQFFGPGTRLTVL.

The V call is TRBV6-4, the J call TRBJ2-1, with 8 bases lining up with TRBD1. Trimming removed 5 bases from V and 6 bases from J; junction bases left unmatched: 6. Germline CDR1 is MRHNA and CDR2 is SNTAGT. This CDR3 is 14 amino acids long. The CDR3 DNA sequence: TGTGCCAGCAGTCGGACAGGGACGGGCAATGAGCAGTTCTTC. This encodes CASSRTGTGNEQFF.

The chain's CDR3 is CASSLITDSNQPQHF. In DNA form, the CDR3 reads TGTGCCAGCAGTTTGATAACAGATAGCAATCAGCCCCAGCATTTT. This chain connects TRBV28 to TRBJ1-5, with D hard to call. V was shortened by 3 bases and J by 0 bases, with 9 bases between the two germline ends. The CDR3 sequence is 15 residues long. Germline-derived CDR1 and CDR2 are MDHEN and SYDVKM. Full variable domain (outside the CDR3, taken from reference TRBV28 and TRBJ1-5): DVKVTQSSRYLVKRTGEKVFLECVQDMDHENMFWYRQDPGLGLRLIYFSYDVKMKEKGDIPEGYSVSREKKERFSLILESASTNQTSMYLCASSLITDSNQPQHFGDGTRLSIL.

The chain recombines TRBV3-1 (or the pseudogene TRBV3-2) with TRBJ2-5; D remains unclear. The length of the CDR3 is 12 residues. Germline assignment: CDR1 LGHDT and CDR2 YNNKEL (reference sequence). V lost 3 bases to trimming and J lost 1 base, with 3 bases between them. The CDR3 sequence: CASSQAQETQYF. The CDR3 region has the DNA TGTGCCAGCAGCCAGGCCCAAGAGACCCAGTACTTC.

This rearrangement joins TRBV28 to TRBJ1-1; 7 bases align to TRBD1. The CDR3 length is 12 residues. CDR1 MDHEN and CDR2 SYDVKM come from the germline V gene. Trimming removed 7 bases from V and 4 bases from J; junction bases left unmatched: 3. This chain's CDR3 is CASNRGRTEAFF. CDR3 in DNA: TGTGCCAGCAACAGGGGTCGCACTGAAGCTTTCTTT.

The chain recombines TRBV13 with TRBJ2-5, with D perhaps matching TRBD2 (7 bases). Trimming pared 2 bases from V and 7 bases from J, leaving 17 bases between. The germline V gene encodes CDR1 PRHDT and CDR2 FYEKMQ (reference sequence). The CDR3 runs to 15 residues. This CDR3 is CASSLLLAEGVTQYF. The CDR3 DNA follows: TGTGCCAGCAGCTTACTCCTAGCGGAGGGGGTGACCCAGTACTTC.

The chain links TRBV9 to TRBJ1-3; D is perhaps TRBD1 (6 bases). CDR1 and CDR2 (germline): SGDLS, YYNGEE. Trimming shortened V by 4 bases and J by 2 bases, and 10 bases separated the two germline ends. CDR3 length: 14 amino acids. The DNA for the CDR3 is TGTGCCAGCAGCTCACAGGGTGCTGGAAACACCATATATTTT. This sequence encodes CASSSQGAGNTIYF. The full variable domain, rest sourced from reference TRBV9 and TRBJ1-3, is DSGVTQTPKHLITATGQRVTLRCSPRSGDLSVYWYQQSLDQGLQFLIQYYNGEERAKGNILERFSAQQFPDLHSELNLSSLELGDSALYFCASSSQGAGNTIYFGEGSWLTVV.

CDR3 sequence (DNA): TGCGCCAGCAGCCAGATTAGCGGAAATGAGCAGTTCTTC. The encoded protein is CASSQISGNEQFF. The genes are TRBV4-1 and TRBJ2-1, with D tentatively TRBD2 (6 bases). V was shortened by 3 bases and J by 7 bases, with 10 bases between the two germline ends. CDR1 and CDR2 from the germline V gene are MGHRA and YSYEKL. CDR3 length equals 13 residues.

The rearrangement joins TRBV19 to TRBJ2-7; TRBD2 aligns across 7 bases. This CDR3 has 15 amino acids. With 0 bases clipped from V and 6 bases from J, the junction kept 8 bases outside the gene matches. Germline lookup yields CDR1 LNHDA and CDR2 SQIVND (reference sequence). The DNA for the CDR3 is TGTGCCAGTAGTATAGATTATTCTAGCGGTGGCGAGCAGTACTTC. Translating it yields CASSIDYSSGGEQYF.

The chain joins TRBV7-2 to TRBJ1-2; D remains unclear. Trimming removed 5 bases at V and 8 bases at J, with 15 bases between. CDR1 SGHTA and CDR2 FQGNSA come from the germline V gene. CDR3 length: 13 residues. CDR3 bases: TGTGCCAGCAGCCCTGGCGGGGTGGGGGGCTACACCTTC. This codes for CASSPGGVGGYTF.

The chain links TRBV10-1 to TRBJ1-1; D not resolved. V dropped 0 bases and J dropped 1 base, with 12 bases sitting between them. This CDR3 is 16 amino acids long. Germline CDR1 reads WNHNN; CDR2 reads SYGVQD (reference sequence). The CDR3 protein is CASSESVPCGNTEAFF. DNA for the CDR3: TGCGCCAGCAGTGAGTCGGTGCCGTGTGGGAACACTGAAGCTTTCTTT.

The rearrangement uses TRBV28 and TRBJ2-7; D possibly corresponds to TRBD1 (7 bases). The CDR3 is 15 residues long. Per the germline V gene, CDR1 is MDHEN and CDR2 is SYDVKM. V gave up 4 bases and J gave up 3 bases, with 16 bases separating them. CDR3 nucleotide sequence: TGTGCCAGCAGTTCCGAAGTCAGGGGGGACTACGAGCAGTACTTC. Translating gives CASSSEVRGDYEQYF.

The chain combines TRBV9 with TRBJ1-1; a possible D gene is TRBD1 (6 bases). The V gene's germline CDR1 is SGDLS and CDR2 YYNGEE. This CDR3 comprises 15 residues. V was clipped by 3 bases and J by 1 base, with 13 bases between them. The DNA for the CDR3 is TGTGCCAGCAGCGCATACGGACAGCCGAACACTGAAGCTTTCTTT. Protein product: CASSAYGQPNTEAFF.

The chain recombines TRBV15 with TRBJ2-5, with a possible D match to TRBD1 (5 bases). This CDR3 has 14 residues. Per germline, CDR1 LNHNV and CDR2 YYDKDF (reference sequence). V was pared by 0 bases and J by 4 bases, with 9 bases between. As DNA, the CDR3 is TGTGCCACCAGCAGAGATAACAGGCCAGAGACCCAGTACTTC. The encoded protein is CATSRDNRPETQYF.